This entry concerns a single T cell receptor (beta chain). This sample is part of a study of blood T cell repertoires in COVID-19. Assay used: immunoSEQ multiplex PCR; TCRdb lists only in-frame clones, some missing. The sample contains about 180,000 clones, nearly 90% of which appear only once. Participant age was about 18 to 95 years, and participants resided in roughly 25 US areas. The specimen sequenced was PBMCs or T cells enriched from blood (not recorded which). The TCR sequence derives from a woman between 40 and 50 years old with acute COVID-19.

The CDR3 DNA reads as TGCGCCAGCAGCTTATGGGACAGGGCTTATGGCTACACCTTC. The encoded protein is CASSLWDRAYGYTF. This chain uses TRBV5-1 with TRBJ1-2, with TRBD1 matching 9 bases. The CDR3 extends over 14 amino acids. Germline lookup yields CDR1 SGHRS and CDR2 YFSETQ. Trimming at V came to 2 bases and at J to 5 bases, leaving 4 bases not matched to a gene.